This T cell receptor (beta chain) was observed in a study of Graves' ophthalmopathy and Graves' hyperthyroidism. General study findings and limits: Ophthalmopathy progression was predicted by the model at approximately 71% sensitivity and approximately 72% specificity.

The table lists this clonotype with many counts. What it binds is not known. For repertoire sequencing, the TCR beta CDR3 regions were amplified from RNA transcripts. HTBI primers were used in a first-round RT-PCR, which preceded a second-round multiplex PCR. TCRdb called the multiplex PCR reads again in MiXCR, with one record for every CDR3 protein. The sample has some 400,000 distinct CDR3 sequences, 18% seen once. Moderate-to-severe activity, CAS ≥3, NOSPECS ≥4 and duration under 3 months were recorded for donors with ophthalmopathy. Excluded: other autoimmune disease, uncontrolled infection, pregnancy or lactation. Clinicians diagnosed using symptoms, serum thyroxine, TRAb, thyroid ultrasound and orbital computed tomography. The clonotype comes from a woman aged 18-30 years with Graves' ophthalmopathy. Sequenced: peripheral blood.

Here the CDR3 reads CASSPTGVSNQPQHF. CDR3 in DNA: TGTGCCAGCAGCCCGACAGGAGTTAGCAATCAGCCCCAGCATTTT. The chain recombines TRBV28 with TRBJ1-5; TRBD1 might be the D (6 bases). The CDR3 contains 15 residues. Trimming removed 6 bases at V and 0 bases at J, with 12 bases between. Germline CDR1 reads MDHEN; CDR2 reads SYDVKM. The complete variable domain, with remaining parts taken from reference TRBV28 and TRBJ1-5, reads DVKVTQSSRYLVKRTGEKVFLECVQDMDHENMFWYRQDPGLGLRLIYFSYDVKMKEKGDIPEGYSVSREKKERFSLILESASTNQTSMYLCASSPTGVSNQPQHFGDGTRLSIL.